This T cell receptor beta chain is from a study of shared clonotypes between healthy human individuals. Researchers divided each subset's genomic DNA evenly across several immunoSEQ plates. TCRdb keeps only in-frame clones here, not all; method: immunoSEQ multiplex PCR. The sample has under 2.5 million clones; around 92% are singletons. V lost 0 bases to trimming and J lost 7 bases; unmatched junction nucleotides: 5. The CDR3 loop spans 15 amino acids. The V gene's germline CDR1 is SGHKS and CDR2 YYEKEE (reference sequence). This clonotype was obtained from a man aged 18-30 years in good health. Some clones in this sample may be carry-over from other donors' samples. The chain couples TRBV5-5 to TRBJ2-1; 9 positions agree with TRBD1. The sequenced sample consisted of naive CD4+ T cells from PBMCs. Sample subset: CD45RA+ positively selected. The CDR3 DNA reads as TGTGCCAGCAGCTTGGGCGGGACAGGGTATAATGAGCAGTTCTTC. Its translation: CASSLGGTGYNEQFF.